Reported below is one T cell receptor beta chain. Using immunoSEQ multiplex PCR, the repertoire was profiled, and TCRdb retains in-frame clones only, with some absent. The repertoire holds 35,000 or so clones, with roughly 80% as singletons. The entry originates in a study of OX40 agonist ivuxolimab in advanced cancers. About the study: Prior checkpoint blockade (anti-PD-1, anti-PD-L1 or anti-CTLA-4) was permitted; roughly 40% had it.

Trimming stripped 0 bases from V and 5 bases from J, with 11 bases between. Germline CDR1 reads LGHNA; CDR2 reads YSLEER. The CDR3 is made up of 15 amino acids. The sequenced sample was CD4+ or CD8+ T cells sorted from blood, obtained in a trial of the OX40 agonist ivuxolimab. The sequence was obtained from an adult with an advanced solid tumor such as melanoma, head and neck, liver or kidney cancer. The genes are TRBV4-3 and TRBJ2-1; D might be TRBD2 (5 bases). The CDR3 loop is CASSQDPGSHNEQFF. CDR3 coding DNA: TGCGCCAGCAGCCAAGATCCGGGGTCCCACAATGAGCAGTTCTTC.